This T cell receptor (beta chain) was profiled in a study of early T cells in non-severe SARS-CoV-2 infection. Study in general: Sequencing targeted bulk RNA from unsorted whole blood, leaving chains unpaired. Study-level findings and limits: There was a bias toward anti-spike CD8 responses in VDJdb matching, which missed private and CD4 specificities.

This clonotype has a handful of counts. The antigen is undetermined. Unique molecular identifier tags were affixed to discrete cDNA molecules. TCRdb itself ran the 5' RACE reads through MiXCR, one entry per CDR3 protein. Among 80,000 to 95,000 distinct CDR3 sequences listed, around 15% were seen once. The CDR3 covers 13 residues. Trimming shortened V by 0 bases and J by 4 bases, and 4 bases separated the two germline ends. The germline V gene has CDR1 SGHDN and CDR2 FVKESK. This sequence was found in an adult who was a healthcare worker with PCR-confirmed SARS-CoV-2 infection or an uninfected control (not recorded which). The J gene is TRBJ1-3, the V gene TRBV14, with no clear D. Sequencing was performed on whole blood. The CDR3 region is CASSQDLGNTIYF. As DNA, the CDR3 is TGTGCCAGCAGCCAAGATTTGGGAAACACCATATATTTT.